The following is a T cell receptor beta chain sequence with its context. Its antigen is still unknown. The data belong to a study of cytomegalovirus exposure and HLA in healthy donors. In the study overall: A previous analysis identified approximately 120 million unique TCR beta sequences derived from around 200 million T cells.

Overall study findings and caveats: Many donors shared some public TCRs, even though most TCR sequences were rare. It was taken for granted in presence/absence analyses that sequencing depth across donors was roughly uniform.

The PCR had 60 Vbeta and 13 Jbeta primers. Repertoires were generated with immunoSEQ multiplex PCR, while TCRdb's copy carries only in-frame clones and drops some. Of 100,000 to 130,000 clones in the sample, roughly 80% were seen once. The CDR3 runs 16 residues. Germline assignment: CDR1 KGHSH and CDR2 LQKENI. V lost 6 bases, J lost 0 bases, and 17 bases lay in between. All donors participated as healthy donors of bone marrow. Sequenced sample: PBMCs. The gene calls are TRBV18 and TRBJ1-2, with D maybe TRBD1 (6 bases). The sequence derives from a man aged 25-45 years in good health and CMV-seronegative. The CDR3 DNA reads TGTGCCAGCTCCCCCCCCGGACAGAGTGCTAACTATGGCTACACCTTC. Protein: CASSPPGQSANYGYTF.